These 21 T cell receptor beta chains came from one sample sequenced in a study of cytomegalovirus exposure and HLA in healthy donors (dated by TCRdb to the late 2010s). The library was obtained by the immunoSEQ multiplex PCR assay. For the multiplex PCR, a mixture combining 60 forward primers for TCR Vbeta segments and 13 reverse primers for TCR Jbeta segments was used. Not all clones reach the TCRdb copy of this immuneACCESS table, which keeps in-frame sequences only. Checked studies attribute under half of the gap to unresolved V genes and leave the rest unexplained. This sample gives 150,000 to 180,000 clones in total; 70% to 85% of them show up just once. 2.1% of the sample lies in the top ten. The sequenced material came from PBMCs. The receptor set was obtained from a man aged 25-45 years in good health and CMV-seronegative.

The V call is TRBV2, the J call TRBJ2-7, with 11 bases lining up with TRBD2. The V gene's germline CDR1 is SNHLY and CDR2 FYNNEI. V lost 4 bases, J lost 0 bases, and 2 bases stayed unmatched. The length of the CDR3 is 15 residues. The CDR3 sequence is CASSVLAGASYEQYF. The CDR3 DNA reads TGTGCCAGCAGTGTACTAGCGGGGGCCTCCTACGAGCAGTACTTC.

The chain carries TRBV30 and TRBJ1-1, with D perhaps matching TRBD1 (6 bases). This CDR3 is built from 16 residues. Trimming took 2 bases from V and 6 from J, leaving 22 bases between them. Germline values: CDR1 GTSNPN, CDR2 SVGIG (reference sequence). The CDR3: CAWSNYVVRGSSEAFF. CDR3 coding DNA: TGTGCCTGGAGTAATTATGTGGTCAGGGGTTCTTCTGAAGCTTTCTTT.

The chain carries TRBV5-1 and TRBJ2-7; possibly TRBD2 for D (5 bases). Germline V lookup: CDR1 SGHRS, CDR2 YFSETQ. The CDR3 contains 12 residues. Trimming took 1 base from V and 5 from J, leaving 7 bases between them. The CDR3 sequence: CASSLIGNEQYF. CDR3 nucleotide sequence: TGCGCCAGCAGCTTGATCGGGAACGAGCAGTACTTC.

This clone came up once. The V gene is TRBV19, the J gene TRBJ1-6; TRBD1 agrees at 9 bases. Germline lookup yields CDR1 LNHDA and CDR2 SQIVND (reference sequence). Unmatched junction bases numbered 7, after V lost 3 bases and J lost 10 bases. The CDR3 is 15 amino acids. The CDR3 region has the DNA TGTGCCAGTAGTATCACACAGGGGGCCAAATCACCCCTCCACTTT. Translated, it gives CASSITQGAKSPLHF.

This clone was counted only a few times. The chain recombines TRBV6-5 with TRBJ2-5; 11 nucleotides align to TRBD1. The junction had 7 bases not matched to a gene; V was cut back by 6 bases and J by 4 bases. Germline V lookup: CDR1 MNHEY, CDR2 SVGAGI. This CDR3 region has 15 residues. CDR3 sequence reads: CASRPGQGDSETQYF. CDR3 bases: TGTGCCAGCAGACCGGGACAGGGGGATTCAGAGACCCAGTACTTC.

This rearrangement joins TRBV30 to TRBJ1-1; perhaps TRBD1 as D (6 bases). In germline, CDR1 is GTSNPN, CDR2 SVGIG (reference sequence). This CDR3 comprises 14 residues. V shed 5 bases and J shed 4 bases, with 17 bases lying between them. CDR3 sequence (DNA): TGTGCCTGGGATCCCGGGAGGGGGGGCACTGAAGCTTTCTTT. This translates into CAWDPGRGGTEAFF.

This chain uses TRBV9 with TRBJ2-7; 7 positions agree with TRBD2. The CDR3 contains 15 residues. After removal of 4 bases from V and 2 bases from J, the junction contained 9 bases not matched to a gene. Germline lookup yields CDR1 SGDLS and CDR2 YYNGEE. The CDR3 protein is CASSKRNSGAYEQYF. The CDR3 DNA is TGTGCCAGCAGCAAGAGAAACAGCGGGGCCTACGAGCAGTACTTC.

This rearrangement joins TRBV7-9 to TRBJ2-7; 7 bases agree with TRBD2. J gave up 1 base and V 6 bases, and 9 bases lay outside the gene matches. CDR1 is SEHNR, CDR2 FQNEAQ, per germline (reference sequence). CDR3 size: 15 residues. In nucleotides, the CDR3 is TGTGCCAGCAGGGGGGGGGACCGATATTCCTACGAGCAGTACTTC. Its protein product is CASRGGDRYSYEQYF. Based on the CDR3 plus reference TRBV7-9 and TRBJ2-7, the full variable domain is DTGVSQNPRHKITKRGQNVTFRCDPISEHNRLYWYRQTLGQGPEFLTYFQNEAQLEKSRLLSDRFSAERPKGSFSTLEIQRTEQGDSAMYLCASRGGDRYSYEQYFGPGTRLTVT.

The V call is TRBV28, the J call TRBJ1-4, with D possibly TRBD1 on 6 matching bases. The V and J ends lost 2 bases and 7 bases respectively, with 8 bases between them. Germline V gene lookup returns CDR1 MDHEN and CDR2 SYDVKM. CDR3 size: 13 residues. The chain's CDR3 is CASSLKGVEKLFF. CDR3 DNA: TGTGCCAGCAGTTTAAAGGGGGTTGAAAAACTGTTTTTT.

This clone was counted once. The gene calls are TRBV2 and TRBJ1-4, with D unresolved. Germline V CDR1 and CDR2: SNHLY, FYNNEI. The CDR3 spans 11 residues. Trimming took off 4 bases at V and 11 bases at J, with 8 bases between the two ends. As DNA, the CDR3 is TGTGCCAGCAGTGGAGGGCGGAAACTGTTTTTT. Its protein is CASSGGRKLFF.

The CDR3 DNA reads as TGTGCCAGCGCCCCGGGGAAAGAGACCCAGTACTTC. Its protein product is CASAPGKETQYF. This chain joins TRBV28 and TRBJ2-5; D is possibly TRBD2 (5 bases). Germline values: CDR1 MDHEN, CDR2 SYDVKM. Trimming took 8 bases from V and 3 from J, leaving 10 bases between them. The CDR3 covers 12 residues.

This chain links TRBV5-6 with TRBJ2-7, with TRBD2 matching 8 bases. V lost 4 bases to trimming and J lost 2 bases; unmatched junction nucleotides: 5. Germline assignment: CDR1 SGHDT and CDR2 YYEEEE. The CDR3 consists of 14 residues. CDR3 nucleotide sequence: TGTGCCAGCAGCCCCGGGACTAGTACCTACGAGCAGTACTTC. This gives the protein CASSPGTSTYEQYF.

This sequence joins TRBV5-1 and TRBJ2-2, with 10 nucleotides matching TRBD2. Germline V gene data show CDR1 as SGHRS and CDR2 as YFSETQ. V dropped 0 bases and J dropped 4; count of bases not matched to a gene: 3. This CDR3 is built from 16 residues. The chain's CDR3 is CASSLVERGGTGELFF. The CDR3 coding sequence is TGCGCCAGCAGCTTGGTTGAGCGGGGGGGCACCGGGGAGCTGTTTTTT.

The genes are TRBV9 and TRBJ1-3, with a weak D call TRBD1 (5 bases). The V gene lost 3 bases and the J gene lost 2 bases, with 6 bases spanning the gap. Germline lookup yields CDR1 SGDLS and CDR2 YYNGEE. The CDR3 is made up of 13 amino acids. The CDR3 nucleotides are TGTGCCAGCAGCGAGGGGACTGGAAACACCATATATTTT. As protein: CASSEGTGNTIYF.

CDR3 coding DNA: TGTGCCAGCAGCGCACGGGACATACCCTACGAGCAGTACTTC. Protein sequence: CASSARDIPYEQYF. This rearrangement joins TRBV11-3 to TRBJ2-7; D possibly corresponds to TRBD1 (6 bases). The CDR3 consists of 14 residues. V gave up 5 bases and J gave up 2 bases, with 13 bases separating them. The V gene's germline CDR1 is SGHNT and CDR2 YENEEA.

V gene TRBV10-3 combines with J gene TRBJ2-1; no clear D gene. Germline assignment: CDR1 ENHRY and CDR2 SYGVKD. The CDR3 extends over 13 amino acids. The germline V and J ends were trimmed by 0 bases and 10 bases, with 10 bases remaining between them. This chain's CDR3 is CAISESAAYEQFF. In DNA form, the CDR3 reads TGTGCCATCAGTGAGTCGGCAGCGTACGAGCAGTTCTTC.

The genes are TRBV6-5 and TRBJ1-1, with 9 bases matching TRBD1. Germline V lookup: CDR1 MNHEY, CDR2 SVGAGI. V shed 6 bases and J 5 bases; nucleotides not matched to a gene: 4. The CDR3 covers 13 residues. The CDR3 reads CASSPGQGTEAFF. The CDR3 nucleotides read TGTGCCAGCAGCCCCGGACAGGGGACTGAAGCTTTCTTT.

This CDR3 reads CASSLALAGGHLSTDTQYF. The CDR3 bases are TGTGCCAGCAGCTTAGCACTCGCGGGGGGCCACTTGAGCACAGATACGCAGTATTTT. The chain is built from TRBV7-2 and TRBJ2-3; 8 bases fit TRBD2. The V gene's germline CDR1 is SGHTA and CDR2 FQGNSA. There are 19 residues in the CDR3. The junction had 11 bases not matched to a gene; V was cut back by 0 bases and J by 0 bases.

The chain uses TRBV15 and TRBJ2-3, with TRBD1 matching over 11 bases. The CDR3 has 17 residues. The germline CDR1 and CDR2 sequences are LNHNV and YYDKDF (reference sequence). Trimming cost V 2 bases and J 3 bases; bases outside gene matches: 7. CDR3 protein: CATSRSGTGGRTDTQYF. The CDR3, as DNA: TGTGCCACCAGCAGAAGTGGGACAGGGGGTAGGACAGATACGCAGTATTTT. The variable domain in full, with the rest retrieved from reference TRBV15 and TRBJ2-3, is DAMVIQNPRYQVTQFGKPVTLSCSQTLNHNVMYWYQQKSSQAPKLLFHYYDKDFNNEADTPDNFQSRRPNTSFCFLDIRSPGLGDTAMYLCATSRSGTGGRTDTQYFGPGTRLTVL.

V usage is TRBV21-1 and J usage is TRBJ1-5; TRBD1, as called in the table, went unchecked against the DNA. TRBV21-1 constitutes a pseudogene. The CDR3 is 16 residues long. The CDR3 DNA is TGTGCCAGCAGCTTCAAACAGGGCCGAGGCAATCAGCCCCAGCATTTT. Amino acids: CASSFKQGRGNQPQHF.

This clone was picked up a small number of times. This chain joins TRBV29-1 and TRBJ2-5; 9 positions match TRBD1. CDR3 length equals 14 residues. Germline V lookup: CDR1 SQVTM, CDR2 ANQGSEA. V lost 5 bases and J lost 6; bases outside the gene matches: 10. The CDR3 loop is CSVTGQGGIKTQYF. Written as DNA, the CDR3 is TGCAGCGTTACGGGACAGGGAGGTATTAAGACCCAGTACTTC.